These 4 T cell receptor beta chains were all obtained from the same sample, sequenced in a study of blood T cell repertoires in COVID-19. Data came from immunoSEQ multiplex PCR; TCRdb stores just in-frame clones and leaves some out. Here the sample spans approximately 300,000 clones, around 89% being singletons. The sample taken for sequencing was peripheral blood. The source is a woman aged 40 to 50 with acute or convalescent COVID-19.

Points on this clone: One end of the junction is discordant with germline, which a read error may explain. This sequence joins TRBV19 and TRBJ1-1; 7 nucleotides agree with TRBD1. CDR1 is LNHDA, CDR2 SQIVND, per germline (reference sequence). This CDR3 is built from 12 residues. DNA of the CDR3: TGTGCCGGTAGGGGGCGGAACACTGAAGCTTTCTTT. Residues: CAGRGRNTEAFF.

The chain joins TRBV5-1 to TRBJ1-3; 7 bases line up with TRBD1. CDR1 and CDR2 (germline): SGHRS, YFSETQ. Unmatched junction bases numbered 8, after V lost 4 bases and J lost 4 bases. The CDR3 contains 15 residues. The CDR3 loop reads CASSVRGQAGNTIYF. In nucleotides, the CDR3 is TGCGCCAGCAGCGTTAGGGGGCAAGCAGGAAACACCATATATTTT. Based on the CDR3 plus reference TRBV5-1 and TRBJ1-3, the full variable domain is KAGVTQTPRYLIKTRGQQVTLSCSPISGHRSVSWYQQTPGQGLQFLFEYFSETQRNKGNFPGRFSGRQFSNSRSEMNVSTLELGDSALYLCASSVRGQAGNTIYFGEGSWLTVV.

The chain is built from TRBV28 and TRBJ2-2; perhaps TRBD1 as D (5 bases). Trimming left V 6 bases short and J 3 bases short, with 8 bases between. Germline CDR1 and CDR2: MDHEN and SYDVKM. CDR3 length: 13 amino acids. The CDR3 protein is CASSLTDTGELFF. DNA for the CDR3: TGTGCCAGCAGCTTGACAGACACCGGGGAGCTGTTTTTT.

V and J are TRBV15 and TRBJ1-5, with TRBD1 matching 11 bases. Germline CDR1 and CDR2: LNHNV and YYDKDF (reference sequence). CDR3 length: 20 amino acids. J lost 6 bases, V lost 1 base, and 17 bases had no gene match. CDR3 nucleotides: TGTGCCACCAGCAGAGTGGGACAGGGGGTGAAAGGGAGTGGGGCTCAGCCCCAGCATTTT. This encodes CATSRVGQGVKGSGAQPQHF.